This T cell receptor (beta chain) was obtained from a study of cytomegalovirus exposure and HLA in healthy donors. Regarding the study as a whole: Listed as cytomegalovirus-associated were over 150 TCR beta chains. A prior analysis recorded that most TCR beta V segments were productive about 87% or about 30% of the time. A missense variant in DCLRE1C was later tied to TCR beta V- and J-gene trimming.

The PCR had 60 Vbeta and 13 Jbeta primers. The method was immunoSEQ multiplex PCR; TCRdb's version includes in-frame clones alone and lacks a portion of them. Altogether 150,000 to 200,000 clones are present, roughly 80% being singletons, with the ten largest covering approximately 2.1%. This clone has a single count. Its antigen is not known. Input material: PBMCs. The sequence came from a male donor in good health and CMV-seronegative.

CDR3 in DNA: TGTGCCAGCAGCTTCCCCCCGACAGGAACCTATGGCTACACCTTC. Amino acids: CASSFPPTGTYGYTF. V is TRBV7-2 and J is TRBJ1-2; perhaps TRBD1 as D (6 bases). The V gene lost 3 bases and the J gene lost 4 bases, with 15 bases spanning the gap. The germline V gene has CDR1 SGHTA and CDR2 FQGNSA. CDR3 size: 15 residues.